The clone carrying this T cell receptor beta chain was detected only once. The source of the sample is a study of blood T cell repertoires in COVID-19. In the study overall: There were acute and convalescent COVID-19 samples, and they came from the United States, Italy and Spain. The cDNA or gDNA used as material had been derived from T cells, B-cell-depleted T cells, or PBMCs.

Trimming at V came to 6 bases and at J to 7 bases, leaving 7 bases not matched to a gene. Germline V gives CDR1 KGHSH, CDR2 LQKENI. CDR3 length: 14 residues. As handled by the study authors: Reference gene primer amplification gave estimated nucleated cell counts. Using immunoSEQ multiplex PCR, the repertoire was profiled, and TCRdb retains in-frame clones only, with some absent. V, J and clone size reflect that table, while D and trimming were determined from the DNA. The table lists approximately 470,000 clones, approximately 83% of them singletons. This TCR was recovered from a human donor in a cohort sampled during active COVID-19. The sample taken for sequencing was peripheral blood. The chain has TRBV18 and TRBJ1-3, with 9 positions matching TRBD1. In DNA, the CDR3 is TGTGCCAGCTCTCCGGGACAGGGTGTGAACACCATATATTTT. It specifies CASSPGQGVNTIYF. The entire variable domain, with the rest obtained from reference TRBV18 and TRBJ1-3, is as follows: NAGVMQNPRHLVRRRGQEARLRCSPMKGHSHVYWYRQLPEEGLKFMVYLQKENIIDESGMPKERFSAEFPKEGPSILRIQQVVRGDSAAYFCASSPGQGVNTIYFGEGSWLTVV.